The present T cell receptor (beta chain) was sequenced within a study of T-cell memory formation after mild COVID-19. Notes on the study in general: Later expanders leaned CD4+, whereas day 15 to 85 contracting clones were balanced CD4/CD8. CD4+ clones that contracted lay mainly in CM and EM; CD8+ ones lay in EMRA.

The length of the CDR3 is 15 residues. Germline loops: CDR1 LGHDT, CDR2 YNNKEL (reference sequence). Trimming took 6 bases from V and 1 from J, leaving 15 bases between them. Concerning this clonotype: Its matching antigen is unknown.

TCRdb re-called the 5' RACE reads through MiXCR, storing one row per CDR3 protein. The sample holds some 150,000 distinct CDR3 sequences, 15% to 20% seen once. This sequence was found in an adult woman who had mild COVID-19 (a few samples of this study predate the infection). Cell type and time point are not known. The chain has TRBV3-1 and TRBJ2-5; no reliable D call. Specimen: PBMCs or a T cell subset sorted from them (not recorded which). The CDR3 bases are TGTGCCAGCAGTCCCCTAGAGTGGTTCCAAGAGACCCAGTACTTC. This sequence encodes CASSPLEWFQETQYF.